The sequence of this TCR beta chain was determined in a study of graft-versus-host responses after intestinal transplantation. The germline V gene has CDR1 PRHDT and CDR2 FYEKMQ (reference sequence). Losses at the gene ends were 6 bases for V and 0 bases for J; bases not matched to a gene: 8. There are 16 residues in the CDR3. Repertoires were generated with immunoSEQ multiplex PCR, while TCRdb's copy carries only in-frame clones and drops some. The sample holds 90,000 to 100,000 clones, about 91% seen once. This clone was counted once. Antigen: not known. The receptor's source is a human donor who received an intestinal transplant. The J gene is TRBJ2-5, the V gene TRBV13, with 9 nucleotides matching TRBD2. The sequenced sample was unstimulated CD8+ T cells sorted from spleen or lymph node cells, obtained before intestinal transplant. For the CDR3, the DNA is TGTGCCAGCAGTCCAAAGCGGGGGGCGTACCAAGAGACCCAGTACTTC. As protein: CASSPKRGAYQETQYF. Full variable domain (missing parts from reference TRBV13 and TRBJ2-5): AAGVIQSPRHLIKEKRETATLKCYPIPRHDTVYWYQQGPGQDPQFLISFYEKMQSDKGSIPDRFSAQQFSDYHSELNMSSLELGDSALYFCASSPKRGAYQETQYFGPGTRLLVL.